These 29 T cell receptor beta chains were all obtained from the same sample, sequenced in a study of blood T cell repertoires in COVID-19. Profiled with immunoSEQ multiplex PCR; TCRdb holds only in-frame clones, not every one. The sample holds about 210,000 clones, around 80% seen once. The sample was peripheral blood. The receptors come from a woman of 80 years or more with COVID-19, enrolled during active disease.

This clone was picked up one time. V gene TRBV19 combines with J gene TRBJ2-5; the match to TRBD2 covers 7 bases. This CDR3 has 15 residues. J lost 10 bases, V lost 3 bases, and 14 bases had no gene match. CDR1 is LNHDA, CDR2 SQIVND, per germline (reference sequence). CDR3 DNA: TGTGCCAGTAGTATGGGCGGGAGACCCCCCAGGGACCAGTACTTC. This gives the protein CASSMGGRPPRDQYF.

The chain carries TRBV5-1 and TRBJ2-1, with TRBD2 matching 8 bases. V shed 3 bases, J shed 4 bases, and the junction held 6 bases outside the gene matches. Germline CDR1 and CDR2: SGHRS and YFSETQ. This CDR3 region has 15 residues. CDR3 DNA sequence: TGCGCCAGCAGCTCCTCGGGGGGGCGTTACAATGAGCAGTTCTTC. Its translation: CASSSSGGRYNEQFF.

The rearrangement uses TRBV6-5 and TRBJ1-2, with D possibly being TRBD1 (5 bases). V lost 7 bases and J 7 bases, leaving 10 bases between the germline ends. From germline, CDR1 is MNHEY and CDR2 SVGAGI. This CDR3 is 11 amino acids long. CDR3 coding DNA: TGTGCCAGCACGGGCGGGGGTGGCTACACCTTC. This translates into CASTGGGGYTF.

The chain carries TRBV29-1 and TRBJ1-1; D call uncertain. Looked up from germline, CDR1 is SQVTM and CDR2 is ANQGSEA. The V gene lost 2 bases and the J gene lost 0 bases, with 10 bases spanning the gap. CDR3 length equals 14 residues. CDR3 amino acids: CSVEPRLMNTEAFF. Here the CDR3 DNA reads TGCAGCGTTGAACCGCGGCTTATGAACACTGAAGCTTTCTTT.

The gene calls are TRBV2 and TRBJ1-6; possible D gene TRBD1, 5 bases. The V and J ends lost 7 bases and 6 bases respectively, with 13 bases between them. Germline V gene data show CDR1 as SNHLY and CDR2 as FYNNEI. This CDR3 has 14 amino acids. CDR3 residues: CASTRGGFNSPLHF. The CDR3 DNA is TGTGCCAGCACCCGGGGGGGATTTAATTCACCCCTCCACTTT.

This clone was seen only a few times. The V call is TRBV10-3, the J call TRBJ1-2; no definite D call. V shed 3 bases and J shed 7 bases, with 12 bases lying between them. This CDR3 is built from 13 residues. Germline lookup yields CDR1 ENHRY and CDR2 SYGVKD. Written as DNA, the CDR3 is TGTGCCATCAGTGAATTCTCAGCGAGTGGCTACACCTTC. This translates into CAISEFSASGYTF.

The chain couples TRBV6-5 to TRBJ2-3; D might be TRBD1 (6 bases). The CDR3 is 13 amino acids. Germline V gene data show CDR1 as MNHEY and CDR2 as SVGAGI. Trimming removed 6 bases from V and 5 bases from J, with 12 bases in between. The CDR3 here is CASSQGWGDTQYF. Written as DNA, the CDR3 is TGTGCCAGCAGCCAGGGGTGGGGAGATACGCAGTATTTT.

This chain connects TRBV5-1 to TRBJ1-1; D possibly corresponds to TRBD1 (5 bases). The V gene lost 0 bases and the J gene lost 4 bases, with 10 bases spanning the gap. The CDR3 length is 14 residues. CDR1 SGHRS and CDR2 YFSETQ come from the germline V gene. The CDR3 region has the DNA TGCGCCAGCAGCTTGGAGTGGGGCGGCACTGAAGCTTTCTTT. Translating it yields CASSLEWGGTEAFF. Full variable domain (missing parts from reference TRBV5-1 and TRBJ1-1): KAGVTQTPRYLIKTRGQQVTLSCSPISGHRSVSWYQQTPGQGLQFLFEYFSETQRNKGNFPGRFSGRQFSNSRSEMNVSTLELGDSALYLCASSLEWGGTEAFFGQGTRLTVV.

V usage is TRBV7-9 and J usage is TRBJ2-5, with D possibly matching TRBD2 (7 bases). The CDR3 runs 16 residues. Germline CDR1 SEHNR, CDR2 FQNEAQ (reference sequence). V gave up 5 bases and J gave up 5 bases, with 21 bases separating them. This chain's CDR3 is CASSQTGGARSETQYF. CDR3 in DNA: TGTGCCAGCAGCCAGACGGGGGGCGCGAGGTCCGAGACCCAGTACTTC.

This clone was seen only a few times. This chain connects TRBV14 to TRBJ2-1; D ambiguous. Trimming took off 2 bases at V and 5 bases at J, with 13 bases between the two ends. Germline V gene data show CDR1 as SGHDN and CDR2 as FVKESK. This CDR3 is 15 amino acids long. This CDR3 reads CASSQLGYSNNEQFF. The CDR3, as DNA: TGTGCCAGCAGCCAACTTGGGTACAGTAACAATGAGCAGTTCTTC.

The chain joins TRBV18 to TRBJ1-5, with a tentative D call TRBD1 (5 bases). The CDR3 is made up of 15 amino acids. Germline V CDR1 and CDR2: KGHSH, LQKENI. V was clipped by 5 bases and J by 7 bases, with 18 bases between them. CDR3 protein: CASSGLDQGAQPQHF. The CDR3, as DNA: TGTGCCAGCTCAGGCCTGGACCAAGGGGCCCAGCCCCAGCATTTT.

This clone was recorded a few times. The CDR3 reads CASSPSGREAYEQYF. The CDR3 DNA reads as TGCGCCAGCAGCCCGAGCGGCAGGGAGGCCTACGAGCAGTACTTC. This rearrangement joins TRBV4-1 to TRBJ2-7, with TRBD2 as a possible D gene (6 bases). With 4 bases removed from V and 2 bases from J, the gap between germline ends came to 15 bases. The V gene's germline CDR1 is MGHRA and CDR2 YSYEKL. The CDR3 is 15 residues long.

The rearrangement links TRBV4-1 to TRBJ2-2, with 9 nucleotides matching TRBD1. The CDR3 is 14 residues long. Germline V gene sequence: CDR1 MGHRA, CDR2 YSYEKL. J was trimmed by 7 bases and V by 3 bases; bases with no gene match: 3. CDR3 sequence (DNA): TGCGCCAGCAGCCATGGACAGGGGAACGGGGAGCTGTTTTTT. Protein product: CASSHGQGNGELFF.

The CDR3 bases are TGTGCCAGCAGCCAAGGGGGGGGTGAGCAGTACTTC. Translating gives CASSQGGGEQYF. J is TRBJ2-7 and V is TRBV3-1 (or the pseudogene TRBV3-2); 7 bases match TRBD2. CDR1 is LGHDT and CDR2 is YNNKEL in the germline V gene (reference sequence). J gave up 7 bases and V 1 base, and 1 base lay outside the gene matches. The CDR3 contains 12 residues.

This clone was counted a few times. The CDR3 DNA reads as TGTGCCAGCAGTGACTCGTCGACAGCTAACTATGGCTACACCTTC. This translates into CASSDSSTANYGYTF. This chain links TRBV6-4 with TRBJ1-2; tentative D call: TRBD1 (5 bases). The V end lost 0 bases, the J end lost 0 bases, and 8 bases lay between the germline ends. The germline CDR1 and CDR2 sequences are MRHNA and SNTAGT. The CDR3 is 15 amino acids.

This clone was picked up a small number of times. CDR3 in DNA: TGCGCCAGCAGCTTGGGTCCAGGAACGAACACTGAAGCTTTCTTT. This gives the protein CASSLGPGTNTEAFF. V is TRBV5-1 and J is TRBJ1-1; D unclear. The ends were cut back, 0 bases at V and 1 base at J, with 10 bases in the middle. The CDR3 is 15 residues long. Per germline, CDR1 SGHRS and CDR2 YFSETQ.

This clone was seen more than once but under ten times. The chain joins TRBV18 to TRBJ2-7, with D hard to call. CDR1 is KGHSH, CDR2 LQKENI, per germline. Trimming took 3 bases from V and 3 from J, leaving 15 bases between them. The CDR3 is 15 residues long. CDR3 DNA: TGTGCCAGCTCACCCTTCCGAGACACCCTCTACGAGCAGTACTTC. As protein: CASSPFRDTLYEQYF.

The chain carries TRBV7-2 and TRBJ2-1; weak D call: TRBD2 (6 bases). The V end lost 5 bases, the J end lost 15 bases, and 20 bases lay between the germline ends. This CDR3 has 13 residues. CDR1 and CDR2 from the germline V gene are SGHTA and FQGNSA. Here the CDR3 reads CASSPRASVYLFF. The CDR3 nucleotides are TGTGCCAGCAGCCCTAGGGCTAGCGTTTATCTGTTCTTC. The variable domain in full, with the rest retrieved from reference TRBV7-2 and TRBJ2-1, is GAGVSQSPSNKVTEKGKDVELRCDPISGHTALYWYRQSLGQGLEFLIYFQGNSAPDKSGLPSDRFSAERTGGSVSTLTIQRTQQEDSAVYLCASSPRASVYLFFGPGTRLTVL.

The rearrangement links TRBV28 to TRBJ1-6; D might be TRBD1 (5 bases). V shed 2 bases and J shed 12 bases, with 8 bases lying between them. The CDR3 runs 12 residues. Looked up from germline, CDR1 is MDHEN and CDR2 is SYDVKM. CDR3 nucleotides: TGTGCCAGCAGTTTAGGGGGGTTACCCCTCCACTTT. Translated: CASSLGGLPLHF.

The chain links TRBV4-1 to TRBJ1-2, with D unclear. Trimming pared 0 bases from V and 5 bases from J, leaving 13 bases between. The CDR3 consists of 15 residues. The germline gives CDR1 MGHRA, CDR2 YSYEKL. The CDR3 loop is CASSQDRVGLYGYTF. In nucleotides, the CDR3 is TGCGCCAGCAGCCAAGATCGGGTCGGGTTGTATGGCTACACCTTC.

This chain joins TRBV3-1 (or the pseudogene TRBV3-2) and TRBJ1-2; D is unresolved. Trimming left V 0 bases short and J 3 bases short, with 8 bases between. The V gene's germline CDR1 is LGHDT and CDR2 YNNKEL (reference sequence). The CDR3 is made up of 14 amino acids. In DNA, the CDR3 is TGTGCCAGCAGCCAAGATGGGCTGGACTATGGCTACACCTTC. Its translation is CASSQDGLDYGYTF.

J is TRBJ2-3 and V is TRBV5-1; 8 positions match TRBD2. The CDR3 consists of 16 residues. The junction had 11 bases not matched to a gene; V was cut back by 4 bases and J by 4 bases. The germline V gene encodes CDR1 SGHRS and CDR2 YFSETQ. DNA for the CDR3: TGCGCCAGCAGCCGTCCCGCGGGGGGATTTTCAGATACGCAGTATTTT. Translation gives CASSRPAGGFSDTQYF.

V gene TRBV18 combines with J gene TRBJ2-7, with 14 nucleotides matching TRBD2. The CDR3 runs to 17 residues. The trim removed 4 bases at V and 3 bases at J, leaving 8 bases unmatched. Germline CDR1 is KGHSH and CDR2 is LQKENI. The CDR3 region is CASSLGLAGGAGYEQYF. The CDR3, as DNA: TGTGCCAGCTCACTAGGACTAGCGGGAGGTGCGGGCTACGAGCAGTACTTC.

This clone was detected only a few times. V is TRBV5-4 and J is TRBJ2-3, with 9 bases identical to TRBD1. CDR1 is SGHNT and CDR2 is YYREEE in the germline V gene (reference sequence). Trimming took 1 base from V and 3 from J; bases not matched to a gene: 3. CDR3 length: 15 amino acids. CDR3 in amino acids: CASSLLGQGTDTQYF. CDR3 sequence (DNA): TGTGCCAGCAGCTTGCTTGGACAGGGGACAGATACGCAGTATTTT.

V and J are TRBV5-1 and TRBJ1-1, with 7 bases identical to TRBD1. CDR1 is SGHRS and CDR2 is YFSETQ in the germline V gene. This CDR3 is 14 amino acids long. V trimming: 4 bases; J trimming: 2 bases; junction bases outside the gene matches: 5. The CDR3 sequence: CASSGTGVNTEAFF. CDR3 in DNA: TGCGCCAGCAGCGGAACAGGGGTTAACACTGAAGCTTTCTTT.

This clone turned up a few times. V is TRBV29-1 and J is TRBJ1-4; D not certain. The ends were cut back, 6 bases at V and 7 bases at J, with 9 bases in the middle. The CDR3 spans 11 residues. Germline loops: CDR1 SQVTM, CDR2 ANQGSEA. CDR3 sequence reads: CSVLRGEKLFF. The CDR3 DNA is TGCAGCGTCCTCCGGGGTGAAAAACTGTTTTTT.

The chain recombines TRBV5-1 with TRBJ1-1; D is unclear. This CDR3 has 15 residues. CDR1 is SGHRS and CDR2 is YFSETQ in the germline V gene. V was shortened by 6 bases and J by 4 bases, with 19 bases between the two germline ends. The CDR3 here is CASTPDWRAVTEAFF. The CDR3, as DNA: TGCGCCAGCACACCGGATTGGAGGGCTGTCACTGAAGCTTTCTTT.

The chain joins TRBV9 to TRBJ1-2, with D tentatively TRBD1 (6 bases). Deletions cut 1 base from V and 8 bases from J, with 12 bases between. This CDR3 comprises 13 residues. The germline V gene has CDR1 SGDLS and CDR2 YYNGEE. The CDR3 is CASSVPGAQGYTF. CDR3 in DNA: TGTGCCAGCAGCGTACCAGGGGCTCAAGGCTACACCTTC.

The table lists this clone with a count of one. The gene calls are TRBV5-1 and TRBJ2-1; 9 bases are shared with TRBD1. Unmatched junction bases numbered 12, after V lost 0 bases and J lost 11 bases. CDR3 length equals 16 residues. Germline values: CDR1 SGHRS, CDR2 YFSETQ. The CDR3 is CASSLEPGTGYYQQFF. DNA for the CDR3: TGCGCCAGCAGCTTGGAACCCGGGACAGGGTATTATCAGCAGTTCTTC.